A selection of T cell receptor beta chains follows, all from one sample in a study of T cells after yellow fever vaccination. TCRdb itself ran the 5' RACE reads through MiXCR, one entry per CDR3 protein. In the table there are about 50,000 distinct CDR3 sequences, 7.4% of which are singletons. This sample comprised CD8+ T cells sorted from PBMCs, obtained more than 13 days after the first yellow fever vaccination. Every receptor here comes from a man younger than 30 who received the YFV17D yellow fever vaccine. CDR3s include the opening cysteine and the closing phenylalanine or tryptophan. The order of the fields is D gene, J gene, V gene, clone size, CDR3 protein, CDR3 DNA. The D gene is left open where the match is weak. For some rows the clone size is stated as once, few or many, or as a class when expanded; others skip it.

>NA|TRBJ2-2|TRBV20-1|many
CSAMDGNTGELFF
TGCAGTGCCATGGACGGGAACACCGGGGAGCTGTTTTTT
>TRBD2|TRBJ2-1|TRBV6-2/TRBV6-3|many
CASSSGGAYEQFF
TGTGCCAGCAGCAGCGGGGGGGCCTATGAGCAGTTCTTC
>NA|TRBJ2-2|TRBV11-2|many
CASSLGQGLGELFF
TGTGCCAGCAGCTTAGGGCAGGGGCTCGGGGAGCTGTTTTTT
>TRBD1|TRBJ2-1|TRBV4-1|NA
CASSQKSTGTGSNEQFF
TGCGCCAGCAGCCAAAAGTCCACCGGGACAGGGAGTAATGAGCAGTTCTTC
>NA|TRBJ2-1|TRBV5-4|many
CASSIGGYNEQFF
TGTGCCAGCAGCATAGGGGGGTACAATGAGCAGTTCTTC
>NA|TRBJ2-1|TRBV5-6|NA
CAMSPGGLHNEQFF
TGTGCCATGAGCCCCGGGGGCCTGCACAATGAGCAGTTCTTC
>TRBD2|TRBJ2-3|TRBV15|many
CATSRDLAGAIDTQYF
TGTGCCACCAGCAGAGATCTAGCGGGAGCAATAGATACGCAGTATTTT
>NA|TRBJ2-7|TRBV12-3/TRBV12-4|many
CASSLALMGWSYF
TGTGCCAGCAGTTTAGCGCTAATGGGGTGGTCGTACTTC
>TRBD2|TRBJ2-7|TRBV4-1|few
CASSQRLAIEQYF
TGCGCCAGCAGCCAACGACTAGCTATCGAGCAGTACTTC
>TRBD2|TRBJ2-7|TRBV7-9|many
CASSPLEAGGPHEQYF
TGTGCCAGCAGCCCGCTAGAAGCGGGGGGCCCCCACGAGCAGTACTTC
>TRBD2|TRBJ2-2|TRBV5-1|many
CASNPRRGGTGELFF
TGCGCCAGCAACCCTAGACGGGGGGGCACCGGGGAGCTGTTTTTT
>NA|TRBJ2-3|TRBV7-9|many
CASSLLSEQDTQYF
TGTGCCAGCAGCTTACTCTCGGAGCAAGATACGCAGTATTTT
>NA|TRBJ2-3|TRBV12-3/TRBV12-4|many
CASSQDYRLYTGDTQYF
TGTGCCAGCAGTCAGGACTATCGACTATACACAGGAGATACGCAGTATTTT
>NA|TRBJ1-1|TRBV12-3/TRBV12-4|NA
CASSLHQGRVTEAFF
TGTGCCAGCAGTTTACATCAGGGGCGGGTCACTGAAGCTTTCTTT
>NA|TRBJ2-1|TRBV6-1|many
CASSVQGGTYNEQFF
TGTGCCAGCAGTGTACAGGGAGGCACCTACAATGAGCAGTTCTTC
>TRBD2|TRBJ2-1|TRBV7-8|many
CASSVLAGVDRNEQFF
TGTGCCAGCAGCGTACTAGCGGGGGTCGACAGGAATGAGCAGTTCTTC
>TRBD2|TRBJ2-1|TRBV4-1|many
CASSQAATSGANEQFF
TGCGCCAGCAGCCAAGCAGCGACTAGCGGAGCGAATGAGCAGTTCTTC
>NA|TRBJ1-2|TRBV19|many
CASSIPGEDGYTF
TGTGCCAGTAGTATACCCGGGGAGGATGGCTACACCTTC
>TRBD2|TRBJ2-3|TRBV4-3|many
CASSQVGGLATDTQYF
TGCGCCAGCAGCCAAGTAGGAGGACTAGCTACAGATACGCAGTATTTT
>NA|TRBJ2-2|TRBV2|many
CASSEVRAHTGELFF
TGTGCCAGCAGTGAAGTCAGGGCGCACACCGGGGAGCTGTTTTTT
>NA|TRBJ2-1|TRBV7-9|many
CASTGLVHNEQFF
TGTGCCAGCACTGGACTGGTCCACAATGAGCAGTTCTTC
>NA|TRBJ2-7|TRBV6-1|many
CAVRNRAYEQYF
TGTGCCGTCCGGAACCGAGCCTACGAGCAGTACTTC
>NA|TRBJ2-1|TRBV4-2|many
CASSQETAYNEQFF
TGTGCCAGCAGCCAAGAGACAGCCTACAATGAGCAGTTCTTC
>NA|TRBJ2-1|TRBV14|many
CASSQNFRDEQFF
TGTGCCAGCAGCCAAAACTTCCGGGATGAGCAGTTCTTC
>NA|TRBJ1-1|TRBV4-1|many
CASSQDYVGEDEAFF
TGCGCCAGCAGCCAAGATTATGTGGGGGAGGATGAAGCTTTCTTT
>NA|TRBJ1-6|TRBV4-3|many
CASSQAIGSGNSPLHF
TGCGCCAGCAGCCAAGCGATAGGGTCAGGGAATTCACCCCTCCACTTT
>NA|TRBJ1-1|TRBV5-1|many
CASTQAGRAFF
TGCGCCAGCACCCAGGCTGGGAGAGCTTTCTTT
>TRBD1|TRBJ2-7|TRBV6-2/TRBV6-3|many
CASSYPPGQAYNYEQYF
TGTGCCAGCAGTTACCCCCCGGGACAGGCGTATAACTACGAGCAGTACTTC